The rows below give T cell receptor beta chains drawn from one sample of a study of blood T cell repertoires in COVID-19. This table comes from immunoSEQ multiplex PCR, and its TCRdb copy is limited to in-frame clones, with some not included. The sample includes under 300,000 clones, 85% of them seen just once. Sequenced input: peripheral blood. The receptors originated from a human donor in a cohort sampled during active COVID-19. The CDR3 runs from the conserved cysteine through the conserved F or W. A D gene is named only where the DNA matches it firmly. Rows give clone size only sometimes, using once, few, many, or a class for an expanded clone.

J: TRBJ1-2; V: TRBV10-3; D: .; size: .; DNA: TGTGCCATCGGGGAGGGGCAGAGCGGCTACACCTTC; CDR3: CAIGEGQSGYTF
J: TRBJ1-6; V: TRBV6-6; D: .; size: .; DNA: TGTGCCAGCCGTCGTACAGGGAGCTCCTATAATTCACCCCTCCACTTT; CDR3: CASRRTGSSYNSPLHF
J: TRBJ1-3; V: TRBV27; D: .; size: .; DNA: TGTGCCAGCATTTGGGGCTACACCATATATTTT; CDR3: CASIWGYTIYF
J: TRBJ1-5; V: TRBV11-2; D: TRBD1; size: .; DNA: TGTGCCAGCAGCTTAGGCCCGTCGGGACAGCTAGTACAGCCCCAGCATTTT; CDR3: CASSLGPSGQLVQPQHF
J: TRBJ2-1; V: TRBV15; D: .; size: .; DNA: TGTGCCACCAGCAGGGGCGGGCAGTATGAGCAGTTCTTC; CDR3: CATSRGGQYEQFF
J: TRBJ2-2; V: TRBV19; D: .; size: .; DNA: TGTGCCAGTAGTATCCAGGGTTTCGGGGAGCTGTTTTTT; CDR3: CASSIQGFGELFF
J: TRBJ1-3; V: TRBV12-3/TRBV12-4; D: TRBD1; size: .; DNA: TGTGCCAGCAGCGGGACAGTTGGAAACACCATATATTTT; CDR3: CASSGTVGNTIYF
J: TRBJ2-3; V: TRBV29-1; D: TRBD2; size: .; DNA: TGCAGCGTCGTTAGCGGGAGTATAGATACGCAGTATTTT; CDR3: CSVVSGSIDTQYF
J: TRBJ2-2; V: TRBV30; D: TRBD1; size: .; DNA: TGTGCCTGGAGTGGCGGCCTGGACAGGGGGAAACCCGGGGAGCTGTTTTTT; CDR3: CAWSGGLDRGKPGELFF
J: TRBJ2-2; V: TRBV7-9; D: .; size: .; DNA: TGTGCCAGCAGACAAGGGGCCACTGGTGGGGCCGGGGAGCTGTTTTTT; CDR3: CASRQGATGGAGELFF
J: TRBJ2-1; V: TRBV7-8; D: .; size: .; DNA: TGTGCCAGCAGCTTAACAGGAATCTCCTACAATGAGCAGTTCTTC; CDR3: CASSLTGISYNEQFF
J: TRBJ2-3; V: TRBV18; D: TRBD2; size: .; DNA: TGTGCCAGCTCGACTAGCGGGAGGGCCCCTGATACGCAGTATTTT; CDR3: CASSTSGRAPDTQYF
J: TRBJ1-2; V: TRBV21-1; D: .; size: .; DNA: TGTGCCAGCAGCAAAGTCGGAGACAGGGGGCGCTTAACCTATGGCTACACCTTC; CDR3: CASSKVGDRGRLTYGYTF
J: TRBJ2-5; V: TRBV28; D: TRBD2; size: few; DNA: TGTGCCAGCACTAAGAAAATAGCGGGAGAAAAGACCCAGTACTTC; CDR3: CASTKKIAGEKTQYF
J: TRBJ2-3; V: TRBV28; D: TRBD2; size: .; DNA: TGTGCCAGCAGTCCCCAGACTAGCGGGGAACACTCTAGCACAGATACGCAGTATTTT; CDR3: CASSPQTSGEHSSTDTQYF
J: TRBJ1-2; V: TRBV4-1; D: TRBD1; size: .; DNA: TGCGCCAGCAGCAGGGGGACAGGCCTTAACTATGGCTACACCTTC; CDR3: CASSRGTGLNYGYTF
J: TRBJ2-4; V: TRBV7-8; D: .; size: .; DNA: TGTGCCAGCAGCTTACTCACAGGAGGGGACATTCAGTACTTC; CDR3: CASSLLTGGDIQYF
J: TRBJ2-5; V: TRBV29-1; D: .; size: .; DNA: TGCAGCGTTCTCCAGGGGCAAGAGACCCAGTACTTC; CDR3: CSVLQGQETQYF
J: TRBJ1-2; V: TRBV7-8; D: .; size: .; DNA: TGTGCCAGCAGCCAGGAGGGGCATGGCTACACCTTC; CDR3: CASSQEGHGYTF
J: TRBJ2-7; V: TRBV15; D: TRBD1; size: .; DNA: TGTGCCACCAGCAGAGGGTACCGGGACAGACTCTACGAGCAGTACTTC; CDR3: CATSRGYRDRLYEQYF
J: TRBJ2-5; V: TRBV19; D: .; size: .; DNA: TGTGCCACCAGACAGTCGGGTGAGACCCAGTACTTC; CDR3: CATRQSGETQYF
J: TRBJ1-1; V: TRBV6-5; D: .; size: .; DNA: TGTGCCAGCGTCCGCGGGGGAGGAAACACTGAAGCTTTCTTT; CDR3: CASVRGGGNTEAFF
J: TRBJ2-5; V: TRBV29-1; D: .; size: .; DNA: TGCAGCGTCCGCCCAGGTGACTTC; CDR3: CSVRPGDF
J: TRBJ1-1; V: TRBV7-6; D: .; size: .; DNA: TGTGCCAGCAGCTTGGAGAGTACTGAAGCTTTCTTT; CDR3: CASSLESTEAFF
J: TRBJ1-3; V: TRBV25-1; D: .; size: .; DNA: TGTGCCAGCAGTGAACCCCAAGGGAGGGGCTCTGGAAACACCATATATTTT; CDR3: CASSEPQGRGSGNTIYF
J: TRBJ2-1; V: TRBV6-5; D: TRBD1; size: once; DNA: TGTGCCAGCAGATGGGACAGGGGGTTCTTC; CDR3: CASRWDRGFF
J: TRBJ1-1; V: TRBV2; D: .; size: .; DNA: TGTGCCAGCAGTGTAACAGGCATCACTGAAGCTTTCTTT; CDR3: CASSVTGITEAFF
J: TRBJ1-1; V: TRBV6-5; D: .; size: once; DNA: TGTGCCAGCACAAATACATGGGCAGGGAGGACTGAAGCTTTCTTT; CDR3: CASTNTWAGRTEAFF
J: TRBJ1-3; V: TRBV2; D: .; size: .; DNA: TGTGCCAGCAGTACAGGTCCTGGCTCTGGAAACACCATATATTTT; CDR3: CASSTGPGSGNTIYF
J: TRBJ1-4; V: TRBV5-1; D: .; size: .; DNA: TGCGCCAGCAGTCTAATAGGGGGTAGTGAAAAACTGTTTTTT; CDR3: CASSLIGGSEKLFF